A selection of T cell receptor beta chains follows, all from one sample in a study of radiation and T cells in renal cell carcinoma. Assay used: immunoSEQ multiplex PCR; TCRdb lists only in-frame clones, some missing. Of 150,000 or so clones listed, nearly 90% are singletons. This sample comprised blood, obtained from a patient whose treatment included radiotherapy and nephrectomy. These receptor sequences come from a woman aged 45-60 years with renal cell carcinoma. Each CDR3 is given with its conserved first and last residue. A D gene is named only where the DNA matches it firmly. Not all rows give a size; the values are once, few, many and, for expanded clones, a class.

j_call,v_call,clone_size,d_call,cdr3_nt,cdr3_aa
TRBJ1-3,TRBV29-1,-,-,TGCAGCCTTTCTCAAAGGGGGTATTTGGGAAACACCATATATTTT,CSLSQRGYLGNTIYF
TRBJ2-4,TRBV7-9,-,-,TGTGCCAGCAGCTTAGAGGGGGGCAAAAACATTCAGTACTTC,CASSLEGGKNIQYF
TRBJ2-5,TRBV7-9,-,TRBD2,TGTGCCAGCAGCTCCTGGACTAGCGGCCAAGAGACCCAGTACTTC,CASSSWTSGQETQYF
TRBJ2-3,TRBV5-1,-,TRBD2,TGCGCCAGCAGCCAGGGACTAGCGGGGGCCGGTGGAGATACGCAGTATTTT,CASSQGLAGAGGDTQYF
TRBJ1-1,TRBV6-4,-,-,TGTGCCAGCAGTCGGAGCCCAGGGGCCGTGGACACTGAAGCTTTCTTT,CASSRSPGAVDTEAFF
TRBJ1-2,TRBV2,few,-,TGTGCCAGCAGTGTTACGAGGGGTGGGGTGTATGGCTACACCTTC,CASSVTRGGVYGYTF
TRBJ2-1,TRBV5-1,-,-,TGCGCCAGCAGCTTGGAGTGGGTTAGGTACAATGAGCAGTTCTTC,CASSLEWVRYNEQFF
TRBJ1-4,TRBV7-3,once,-,TGTGCCAGCAGCCCCACCGCCCGGGGGAGGAATGAAAAACTGTTTTTT,CASSPTARGRNEKLFF
TRBJ1-2,TRBV10-3,-,TRBD1,TGTGCCATCAGTGAGTCAGACAGGGGGAGAGGAAACTATGGCTACACCTTC,CAISESDRGRGNYGYTF
TRBJ1-1,TRBV6-4,-,TRBD1,TGTGCCAGCAGTGACTCGAGAACGGGACAGATCACTGAAGCTTTCTTT,CASSDSRTGQITEAFF
TRBJ1-5,TRBV19,-,TRBD1,TGTGCCAGTATAGGGATCGGGACAGGGGGTCGATATAGCAATCAGCCCCAGCATTTT,CASIGIGTGGRYSNQPQHF
TRBJ2-6,TRBV7-3,-,TRBD2,TGTGCCAGCAGCGTAGCGGGGGGCATCTCTGGGGCCAACGTCCTGACTTTC,CASSVAGGISGANVLTF
TRBJ1-1,TRBV9,few,TRBD1,TGTGCCAGCGGAGACAGGGGGGACACTGAAGCTTTCTTT,CASGDRGDTEAFF
TRBJ1-6,TRBV5-1,-,TRBD1,TGCGCCAGCAGTTTGGAGCCCGGGACAGGGAATTATAATTCACCCCTCCACTTT,CASSLEPGTGNYNSPLHF
TRBJ1-2,TRBV4-1,-,-,TGCGCCAGCAGCCCCTCGCCGCGCGGGAACTCTTTTCGGGGCTACACCTTC,CASSPSPRGNSFRGYTF
TRBJ1-5,TRBV7-2,-,-,TGTGCCAGCAGCTTAGAGACAGGAGGGGATCAGCCCCAGCATTTT,CASSLETGGDQPQHF
TRBJ2-3,TRBV9,-,-,TGTGCCAGCAGTCCAGGCCCGAGCACAGATACGCAGTATTTT,CASSPGPSTDTQYF
TRBJ2-3,TRBV18,-,-,TGTGCCAGCTCCCCGGCTCCAGGGAGCACAGATACGCAGTATTTT,CASSPAPGSTDTQYF
TRBJ1-5,TRBV15,-,-,TGTGCCACCAGCAGTCTCAGACAAGGCAATCAGCCCCAGCATTTT,CATSSLRQGNQPQHF
TRBJ1-1,TRBV5-1,-,-,TGCGCCAGCAGCTTAAACACAAATGAAGCTTTCTTT,CASSLNTNEAFF
TRBJ1-2,TRBV2,few,-,TGTGCCAGCAGTGGGACCAACAGAGGCTACACCTTC,CASSGTNRGYTF
TRBJ2-3,TRBV9,-,-,TGTGCCAGCAGCGTAGCTTCCGCCGTCGGGGGCACAGATACGCAGTATTTT,CASSVASAVGGTDTQYF
TRBJ2-2,TRBV5-1,-,TRBD1,TGCGCCAGCAGCCCCCCGGGACAGGGGAACACCGGGGAGCTGTTTTTT,CASSPPGQGNTGELFF
TRBJ2-7,TRBV5-8,-,-,TGTGCCAGCAGACAACAGCGTGAGCAGTACTTC,CASRQQREQYF
TRBJ2-7,TRBV7-3,-,TRBD2,TGTGCCAGCAGCCAAATAGCGGGGGGGCATTCCGAGCAGTACTTC,CASSQIAGGHSEQYF
TRBJ1-1,TRBV18,-,-,TGTGCCAGCTCACCACCCACAGGGAGGGACACTGAAGCTTTCTTT,CASSPPTGRDTEAFF
TRBJ1-1,TRBV19,-,-,TGTGCCACCACGAGGGGGGGTGGGACTGAAGCTTTCTTT,CATTRGGGTEAFF
TRBJ2-5,TRBV6-1,-,TRBD2,TGTGCCAGCAGTGATTCGGGACTAGCGGTACAAGAGACCCAGTACTTC,CASSDSGLAVQETQYF
TRBJ2-1,TRBV6-5,-,-,TGTGCCAGCAATGAGCAGTTCTTC,CASNEQFF
TRBJ1-5,TRBV19,-,-,TGTGCCACGAGAGGACGGAACAATCAGCCCCAGCATTTT,CATRGRNNQPQHF
TRBJ1-4,TRBV5-4,-,TRBD1,TGTGCCAGCAGCTTGCATCGACAGGGGGCGGGAAATGAAAAACTGTTTTTT,CASSLHRQGAGNEKLFF
TRBJ1-2,TRBV6-1,-,-,TGTGCCGCCGGGATTATTCCTAACTATGGCTACACCTTC,CAAGIIPNYGYTF
TRBJ1-2,TRBV9,-,-,TGTGCCAGCAGCGTAAGTCCGGAGGCCTATGGCTACACCTTC,CASSVSPEAYGYTF
TRBJ1-2,TRBV5-1,-,-,TGCGCCAGCAGCTTGATGCCGGGGACTGACTATGGCTACACCTTC,CASSLMPGTDYGYTF
TRBJ1-6,TRBV14,-,-,TGTGCCAGCAGCCAGGGGAAGGATTCACCCCTCCACTTT,CASSQGKDSPLHF
TRBJ2-7,TRBV18,-,-,TGTGCCAGCTCACCTGCCGGCTACGAGCAGTACTTC,CASSPAGYEQYF
TRBJ2-2,TRBV7-6,-,TRBD2,TGTGCCAGCAGCTTATTTTACGCGGGGGAGAACACCGGGGAGCTGTTTTTT,CASSLFYAGENTGELFF
TRBJ1-1,TRBV19,few,-,TGTGCCAGTAGGCCGGGGGGTGATCACACTGAAGCTTTCTTT,CASRPGGDHTEAFF
TRBJ2-1,TRBV11-2,-,TRBD2,TGTGCCAGCAGCTTAGGGACTAGCGGATACAATGAGCAGTTCTTC,CASSLGTSGYNEQFF
TRBJ1-4,TRBV23-1,-,-,TGCGCCAGCAGTCACAATACGGACAGACGGAGGGGAAAACTGTTTTTT,CASSHNTDRRRGKLFF
TRBJ2-7,TRBV5-6,once,-,TGTGCCAGCAGACCGACAGGATCCTACGAGCAGTACTTC,CASRPTGSYEQYF
TRBJ1-1,TRBV29-1,few,-,TGCAGCGTTGAAGAGGTGGCTAGCGGCACTGAAGCTTTCTTT,CSVEEVASGTEAFF
TRBJ1-4,TRBV7-2,-,-,TGTGCCAGCAGCTCTTTGACGACAACTAATGAAAAACTGTTTTTT,CASSSLTTTNEKLFF
TRBJ2-3,TRBV5-1,-,TRBD1,TGCGCCAGCAGCTACAGGGGGCGCCGGGACACAGATACGCAGTATTTT,CASSYRGRRDTDTQYF
TRBJ1-2,TRBV2,-,-,TGTGCCAGCCGAACTCTGGGGGATGGCTACACCTTC,CASRTLGDGYTF
TRBJ1-2,TRBV18,-,-,TGTGCCAGCTCACTGGCGACGGATAACTATGGCTACACCTTC,CASSLATDNYGYTF
TRBJ2-7,TRBV7-7,-,TRBD1,TGTGCTAGCAGCTGGACCTACGGGACAGATTCCTACGAGCAGTACTTC,CASSWTYGTDSYEQYF
TRBJ1-2,TRBV6-5,-,-,TGTGCCAGCAGGGATCCCAACCTCTATGGCTACACCTTC,CASRDPNLYGYTF
TRBJ2-7,TRBV19,-,TRBD1,TGTGCCAGTAGTACCACCCGACAGGGTGGGAACTACGAGCAGTACTTC,CASSTTRQGGNYEQYF
TRBJ2-7,TRBV6-5,-,TRBD1,TGTGCCAGCAGTAAACGGGGACAGCACTCCTACGAGCAGTACTTC,CASSKRGQHSYEQYF
TRBJ2-7,TRBV29-1,-,-,TGCAGCGTTCGAGGACAGTCCTCCTACGAGCAGTACTTC,CSVRGQSSYEQYF
TRBJ1-2,TRBV6-5,once,-,TGTGCCACTCAGAGGGTTGGCTACACCTTC,CATQRVGYTF
TRBJ1-4,TRBV21-1,-,-,TGTGCCAGCAGAACAATGGGACGGATGAATGAAAAACTGTTTTTT,CASRTMGRMNEKLFF
TRBJ1-1,TRBV6-6,-,-,TGTGCCAGCAGTTACGAGAGGCAAGCTTTCTTT,CASSYERQAFF
TRBJ2-5,TRBV2,-,-,TGTGCCAGCAGTCGGGACTTCCAAGAGACCCAGTACTTC,CASSRDFQETQYF
TRBJ1-2,TRBV6-6,-,-,TGTGCCAGCAGTTACTCAGGCCGCAGGGATGGCTATGGCTACACCTTC,CASSYSGRRDGYGYTF
TRBJ1-1,TRBV5-1,once,-,TGCGCCAGCACCCGGGAGGGGGTACGCACTGAAGCTTTCTTT,CASTREGVRTEAFF
TRBJ1-1,TRBV5-1,few,TRBD1,TGCGCCAGCAGCGCCCCGGACAGGGTTGACACTGAAGCTTTCTTT,CASSAPDRVDTEAFF
TRBJ2-7,TRBV9,-,-,TGTGCCAGCAGCGCGTACGACCTCTCCGAGCAGTACTTC,CASSAYDLSEQYF